The 23 T cell receptor beta chains listed next were all sequenced from one sample in a study of blood T cells in healthy people across ages. A sample-barcoded 5' primer and a J-beta primer mix were used in a second PCR of roughly 7 to 12 cycles. MiXCR, run by TCRdb on the 5' RACE reads, gives a single entry per CDR3 protein. The sample carries about 1.5 million distinct CDR3 sequences, about 45% recorded once. Material for sequencing was blood. These receptors all stem from a woman younger than 30 in good health.

The chain is built from TRBV5-1 and TRBJ2-5, with TRBD1 as a possible D gene (6 bases). V shed 5 bases and J shed 11 bases, with 19 bases lying between them. Germline CDR1 reads SGHRS; CDR2 reads YFSETQ. The CDR3 loop spans 13 amino acids. The CDR3 nucleotides are TGCGCCAGCAGGACCGGACAGCCTGGTGAGCAGTACTTC. This encodes CASRTGQPGEQYF.

The rearrangement uses TRBV10-3 and TRBJ2-7; the D call may be TRBD1 or TRBD2 (5 bases each). Germline assignment: CDR1 ENHRY and CDR2 SYGVKD. The CDR3 runs to 15 residues. Trimming shortened V by 2 bases and J by 0 bases, and 11 bases separated the two germline ends. As DNA, the CDR3 is TGTGCCATCAGTGAGCCGGGACCGCTCTCCTACGAGCAGTACTTC. This translates into CAISEPGPLSYEQYF.

As to this clonotype: A much larger clone differs from this one at a single base, so this may be a read error. The rearrangement joins TRBV20-1 to TRBJ2-7; TRBD1 matches at 7 bases. The length of the CDR3 is 14 residues. Trimming removed 4 bases from V and 6 bases from J; junction bases left unmatched: 12. Germline V lookup: CDR1 DFQATT, CDR2 SNEGSKA (reference sequence). The CDR3 reads CSATPQGIWGEQYF. CDR3 nucleotides: TGCAGTGCTACCCCACAGGGGATTTGGGGCGAGCAGTACTTC.

There are a few counts of this clonotype. The V call is TRBV27, the J call TRBJ2-7, with 13 positions matching TRBD2. The germline V gene has CDR1 MNHEY and CDR2 SMNVEV (reference sequence). Germline trimming cut 6 bases from V and 1 base from J; bases unmatched to any gene: 3. This CDR3 contains 15 residues. CDR3 DNA sequence: TGTGCCAGCAGCAAGGGACTAGCGGGGTCCTACGAGCAGTACTTC. Amino acids: CASSKGLAGSYEQYF.

The chain combines TRBV6-5 with TRBJ2-7; no reliable D call. The J call is uncertain, as TRBJ2-5 better fits the DNA end. There are 13 residues in the CDR3. CDR1 is MNHEY and CDR2 is SVGAGI in the germline V gene. The CDR3 sequence: CASSTGTEETQYF. The CDR3 DNA sequence: TGTGCCAGCAGCACTGGAACAGAAGAGACCCAGTACTTC.

The chain uses TRBV11-2 and TRBJ1-1; 8 bases are a match to TRBD1. Germline loops: CDR1 SGHAT, CDR2 FQNNGV. The length of the CDR3 is 15 residues. With V trimmed by 8 bases and J by 4 bases, 12 bases remained unmatched. The CDR3 loop is CASSTRTGRVTEAFF. Written as DNA, the CDR3 is TGTGCCAGCTCTACTAGGACAGGGAGGGTCACTGAAGCTTTCTTT. The full variable domain, with the rest looked up from reference TRBV11-2 and TRBJ1-1, is EAGVAQSPRYKIIEKRQSVAFWCNPISGHATLYWYQQILGQGPKLLIQFQNNGVVDDSQLPKDRFSAERLKGVDSTLKIQPAKLEDSAVYLCASSTRTGRVTEAFFGQGTRLTVV.

This clonotype was observed a handful of times. The gene calls are TRBV10-3 and TRBJ2-7; D remains ambiguous. CDR1 is ENHRY and CDR2 is SYGVKD in the germline V gene. The CDR3 totals 12 residues. Trimming stripped 6 bases from V and 1 base from J, with 7 bases between. CDR3 residues: CAISPSSYEQYF. CDR3 nucleotides: TGTGCCATCAGCCCCTCTTCCTACGAGCAGTACTTC.

This sequence joins TRBV6-2 or TRBV6-3 and TRBJ2-1; D assignment may be TRBD1 or TRBD2 (6 bases each). The V and J ends lost 3 bases and 7 bases respectively, with 16 bases between them. The CDR3 is 15 amino acids. CDR1 and CDR2 (germline): MNHEY, SVGEGT. The CDR3 DNA follows: TGTGCCAGCAGTTATGGGGGGCCGTGGGAGAATGAGCAGTTCTTC. It yields the protein CASSYGGPWENEQFF.

Notes on this clonotype: Sequence at one end of the junction differs from germline and may be a read error. This chain uses TRBV20-1 with TRBJ1-1; no clear D. In germline, CDR1 is DFQATT, CDR2 SNEGSKA (reference sequence). The CDR3 sequence is 15 residues long. CDR3 DNA sequence: TGCAGTGCTGGAAGGAGCGGCGGACTGAACCCTGAAGCTTTCTTT. Its translation is CSAGRSGGLNPEAFF.

V and J are TRBV11-2 and TRBJ2-1; the match to TRBD2 covers 14 bases. V was clipped by 4 bases and J by 7 bases; unmatched bases: 12. This CDR3 region has 18 residues. Germline V gene data show CDR1 as SGHAT and CDR2 as FQNNGV. CDR3 sequence (DNA): TGTGCCAGCAGCTCGGGACTAGCGGGGGACTTGGGTGATAATGAGCAGTTCTTC. Translating it yields CASSSGLAGDLGDNEQFF.

The chain is built from TRBV20-1 and TRBJ1-2, with 8 bases fitting TRBD1. The ends lost 7 bases at V and 8 bases at J; junction bases unmatched: 9. The CDR3 is 12 amino acids. CDR1 and CDR2 (germline): DFQATT, SNEGSKA (reference sequence). CDR3 bases: TGCAGTGGGTCCCGGACAGGGCAGGGCTACACCTTC. As protein: CSGSRTGQGYTF.

The table lists this clonotype with a few counts. This chain links TRBV6-5 with TRBJ2-1, with D tentatively TRBD1 (6 bases). V was trimmed by 6 bases and J by 6 bases, leaving 18 bases between them. This CDR3 has 15 residues. Germline CDR1 MNHEY, CDR2 SVGAGI. The CDR3 DNA reads TGTGCCAGCAGACAGGACAGCGTAGAAGTCAATGAGCAGTTCTTC. Protein product: CASRQDSVEVNEQFF.

This clonotype came up many times. CDR3 DNA: TGTGCCACCTCCCCAGGGAACCGCGAGCAGTACTTC. It yields the protein CATSPGNREQYF. This sequence joins TRBV6-6 and TRBJ2-7; D perhaps matches TRBD1 (5 bases). The germline V gene has CDR1 MNHNY and CDR2 SVGAGI (reference sequence). This CDR3 region has 12 residues. V was cut by 10 bases and J by 6 bases, with 16 bases left in between.

The gene calls are TRBV4-3 and TRBJ2-3; TRBD2 is a possible D gene (7 bases). The germline V gene has CDR1 LGHNA and CDR2 YSLEER. The ends were cut back, 0 bases at V and 5 bases at J, with 21 bases in the middle. CDR3 length equals 18 residues. The CDR3 bases are TGCGCCAGCAGCCAAGATCGGTCCGGGGGGCTCGGGGTAGATACGCAGTATTTT. Its protein product is CASSQDRSGGLGVDTQYF.

The chain uses TRBV6-5 and TRBJ1-5, with 10 positions matching TRBD1. The V gene end was trimmed by 8 bases and the J gene end by 4 bases; junction bases not matched to a gene: 5. Per the germline V gene, CDR1 is MNHEY and CDR2 is SVGAGI. The CDR3 runs 14 residues. The CDR3: CASGGTGENQPQHF. As DNA, the CDR3 is TGTGCCAGCGGAGGGACAGGGGAAAATCAGCCCCAGCATTTT.

This clonotype showed up just a few times. This CDR3 reads CASSPGRSYNEQFF. The CDR3 region has the DNA TGTGCCAGCAGCCCCGGGAGGTCCTACAATGAGCAGTTCTTC. The V and J genes are TRBV6-2 or TRBV6-3 and TRBJ2-1, with 7 positions matching TRBD2. Per germline, CDR1 MNHEY and CDR2 SVGEGT. After removal of 6 bases from V and 1 base from J, the junction contained 3 bases not matched to a gene. CDR3 size: 14 residues.

This CDR3 is CSARRKDTGELFF. CDR3 sequence (DNA): TGCAGTGCTCGACGGAAGGACACCGGGGAGCTGTTTTTT. This chain connects TRBV20-1 to TRBJ2-2; D gene unclear. Germline CDR1 DFQATT, CDR2 SNEGSKA (reference sequence). Trimming took 5 bases from V and 3 from J, leaving 10 bases between them. The CDR3 has 13 amino acids.

The chain recombines TRBV24-1 with TRBJ2-5; the match to TRBD1 covers 8 bases. Looked up from germline, CDR1 is KGHDR and CDR2 is SFDVKD. With V trimmed by 3 bases and J by 5 bases, 7 bases remained unmatched. CDR3 length equals 15 residues. CDR3: CATSDAGQGSETQYF. The CDR3 DNA reads TGTGCCACCAGTGATGCCGGACAGGGAAGCGAGACCCAGTACTTC.

This clonotype was counted a few times. The V call is TRBV12-3 or TRBV12-4, the J call TRBJ1-2; no definite D call. The CDR3 totals 16 residues. V gave up 4 bases and J gave up 2 bases, with 17 bases separating them. The CDR3 nucleotides read TGTGCCAGCAGTTCGTCGGGGTCCTCTTTAAACTATGGCTACACCTTC. It encodes CASSSSGSSLNYGYTF.

Regarding this clonotype: Germline is not matched at one junction end, which may reflect a read error. The V call is TRBV6-6, the J call TRBJ2-7; D is perhaps TRBD2 (5 bases). CDR1 and CDR2 (germline): MNHNY, SVGAGI (reference sequence). This CDR3 has 15 amino acids. CDR3 coding DNA: TGTGTCAGCAGCGGAACAAGAACACTCGCCTACGAGCAGTACTTC. As protein: CVSSGTRTLAYEQYF.

The chain has TRBV12-3 or TRBV12-4 and TRBJ1-1; D uncertain. V was trimmed by 7 bases and J by 0 bases, leaving 9 bases between them. The CDR3 runs to 13 residues. The CDR3 sequence is CASKTGMNTEAFF. As DNA, the CDR3 is TGTGCCAGCAAGACGGGGATGAACACTGAAGCTTTCTTT.

V gene TRBV3-1 combines with J gene TRBJ2-3; D gene unclear. This CDR3 has 15 amino acids. Germline values: CDR1 LGHDT, CDR2 YNNKEL (reference sequence). V shed 1 base and J shed 7 bases, with 15 bases lying between them. The CDR3 region has the DNA TGTGCCAGCAGCCAAGGGTTCGCTATTTCGCATACGCAGTATTTT. This translates into CASSQGFAISHTQYF.

This chain links TRBV20-1 with TRBJ2-3; the match to TRBD2 covers 8 bases. This CDR3 comprises 15 residues. Germline trimming cut 6 bases from V and 1 base from J; bases unmatched to any gene: 9. Germline V gene sequence: CDR1 DFQATT, CDR2 SNEGSKA (reference sequence). The CDR3 sequence is CSAAGLDGGTDTQYF. Here the CDR3 DNA reads TGCAGTGCCGCGGGACTAGACGGTGGCACAGATACGCAGTATTTT.